This is a list of T cell receptor beta chains from one sample in a study of blood T cell repertoires in COVID-19. The method was immunoSEQ multiplex PCR; TCRdb's version includes in-frame clones alone and lacks a portion of them. Here the sample spans around 40,000 clones, around 77% being singletons. Input material: peripheral blood. Every receptor here comes from a woman aged 80 or over with acute or convalescent COVID-19. The CDR3 runs from the conserved cysteine through the conserved F or W. Fields, in order: V gene, J gene, D gene, clone size, CDR3 DNA, CDR3 protein. A D gene is named only where the DNA matches it firmly. Only part of the rows carry a size: once, few, many, or a class if the clone is expanded.

V gene: TRBV14; J gene: TRBJ1-2; D gene: -; clone size: -; CDR3 DNA: TGTGCCAGCAGCCAAGACCACAGCTATGGCTACACCTTC; CDR3 protein: CASSQDHSYGYTF
V gene: TRBV4-3; J gene: TRBJ2-7; D gene: -; clone size: few; CDR3 DNA: TGCGCCAGCAGCCAAGCTGAAACTTACGAGCAGTACTTC; CDR3 protein: CASSQAETYEQYF
V gene: TRBV18; J gene: TRBJ2-7; D gene: -; clone size: -; CDR3 DNA: TGTGCCAGCTCACCACGTAACGAGGGCGAGCAGTACTTC; CDR3 protein: CASSPRNEGEQYF
V gene: TRBV7-7; J gene: TRBJ1-5; D gene: -; clone size: -; CDR3 DNA: TGTGCTAGCAGTTCCAACGACAGCCTGCCACAGCCCCAGCATTTT; CDR3 protein: CASSSNDSLPQPQHF
V gene: TRBV5-5; J gene: TRBJ2-2; D gene: -; clone size: -; CDR3 DNA: TGTGCCAGCAGCTTTCTCCTTCTGGGGAGCACCGGGGAGCTGTTTTTT; CDR3 protein: CASSFLLLGSTGELFF
V gene: TRBV12-3/TRBV12-4; J gene: TRBJ2-7; D gene: -; clone size: -; CDR3 DNA: TGTGCCAGCAAGCGGAGTGGAAACTACGAGCAGTACTTC; CDR3 protein: CASKRSGNYEQYF
V gene: TRBV12-3/TRBV12-4; J gene: TRBJ2-2; D gene: TRBD2; clone size: -; CDR3 DNA: TGTGCCAGCTGCCGCTCGGGAGGCGGGGAGCTGTTTTTT; CDR3 protein: CASCRSGGGELFF
V gene: TRBV7-9; J gene: TRBJ2-7; D gene: TRBD1; clone size: -; CDR3 DNA: TGTGCCAGCAGCTTGAAACAGGGGTATGGTAATATACGAGAGCAGTACTTC; CDR3 protein: CASSLKQGYGNIREQYF
V gene: TRBV5-1; J gene: TRBJ2-7; D gene: TRBD2; clone size: few; CDR3 DNA: TGCGCCAGCAGCTTGGGACTAGCGGGCTTAAGCTCCTACGAGCAGTACTTC; CDR3 protein: CASSLGLAGLSSYEQYF
V gene: TRBV5-1; J gene: TRBJ1-1; D gene: -; clone size: -; CDR3 DNA: TGCGCCAGCAGCCGTGGGGAGACTGAAGCTTTCTTT; CDR3 protein: CASSRGETEAFF
V gene: TRBV5-1; J gene: TRBJ2-2; D gene: -; clone size: -; CDR3 DNA: TGCGCCAGCAGCTGGGGGGCGAACACCGGGGAGCTGTTTTTT; CDR3 protein: CASSWGANTGELFF
V gene: TRBV9; J gene: TRBJ1-2; D gene: TRBD1; clone size: few; CDR3 DNA: TGTGCCAGCAGCCCACGGACAGGGGGAGGCTACACCTTC; CDR3 protein: CASSPRTGGGYTF
V gene: TRBV7-2; J gene: TRBJ2-1; D gene: TRBD2; clone size: few; CDR3 DNA: TGTGCCAGCAGCTCATTAGCGGGAGGGCCGAATGAGCAGTTCTTC; CDR3 protein: CASSSLAGGPNEQFF
V gene: TRBV6-2/TRBV6-3; J gene: TRBJ2-7; D gene: -; clone size: -; CDR3 DNA: TGTGCCAGCAGTAGAGATAGGGAGATCGAGCAGTACTTC; CDR3 protein: CASSRDREIEQYF
V gene: TRBV2; J gene: TRBJ1-6; D gene: -; clone size: -; CDR3 DNA: TGTGCCAGCAGTGAAGAAGCTCTGAAGGGGTCACCCCTCCACTTT; CDR3 protein: CASSEEALKGSPLHF
V gene: TRBV12-3/TRBV12-4; J gene: TRBJ1-1; D gene: -; clone size: few; CDR3 DNA: TGTGCCAGCAGCCAACCTAACAGGGAGGAAGCTTTCTTT; CDR3 protein: CASSQPNREEAFF
V gene: TRBV4-2; J gene: TRBJ1-2; D gene: TRBD1; clone size: -; CDR3 DNA: TGTGCCAGCAGCCAGAGAACAGGGGAAGTAGGCTATGGCTACACCTTC; CDR3 protein: CASSQRTGEVGYGYTF
V gene: TRBV20-1; J gene: TRBJ2-1; D gene: TRBD2; clone size: -; CDR3 DNA: TGCAGTGCTCGTGGGACTAGCGGCTACAATGAGCAGTTCTTC; CDR3 protein: CSARGTSGYNEQFF
V gene: TRBV2; J gene: TRBJ2-2; D gene: -; clone size: -; CDR3 DNA: TGTGCCAGCAGTGGTTGGGCCCCCAACACCGGGGAGCTGTTTTTT; CDR3 protein: CASSGWAPNTGELFF
V gene: TRBV5-1; J gene: TRBJ2-5; D gene: TRBD2; clone size: -; CDR3 DNA: TGCGCCAGCAGCTACCGACCGGGACTAGCGATGGAGACCCAGTACTTC; CDR3 protein: CASSYRPGLAMETQYF
V gene: TRBV11-3; J gene: TRBJ2-1; D gene: -; clone size: few; CDR3 DNA: TGTGCCAGCAGCTTCAGGGAAACCTACAATGAGCAGTTCTTC; CDR3 protein: CASSFRETYNEQFF
V gene: TRBV10-1; J gene: TRBJ2-5; D gene: TRBD1; clone size: few; CDR3 DNA: TGCGCCAGCAGTAAGGGACAGGGAGGAAGGGGAGAGACCCAGTACTTC; CDR3 protein: CASSKGQGGRGETQYF
V gene: TRBV7-9; J gene: TRBJ2-1; D gene: TRBD1; clone size: few; CDR3 DNA: TGTGCCAGCAGCCAGACAGGGACCAATGAGCAGTTCTTC; CDR3 protein: CASSQTGTNEQFF
V gene: TRBV19; J gene: TRBJ1-2; D gene: -; clone size: -; CDR3 DNA: TGTGCCAGTAGTCTTCGCCCAGCGGTACTCTATGGCTACACCTTC; CDR3 protein: CASSLRPAVLYGYTF
V gene: TRBV27; J gene: TRBJ2-1; D gene: TRBD2; clone size: -; CDR3 DNA: TGTGCCAGCAGTTTTTCACTAGCGGGAGGGGCCTACAATGAGCAGTTCTTC; CDR3 protein: CASSFSLAGGAYNEQFF
V gene: TRBV19; J gene: TRBJ2-3; D gene: -; clone size: -; CDR3 DNA: TGTGCCAGTACGCCCCCTTCTAACCTCTTTAGCACAGATACGCAGTATTTT; CDR3 protein: CASTPPSNLFSTDTQYF
V gene: TRBV7-2; J gene: TRBJ1-5; D gene: TRBD1; clone size: medium-sized; CDR3 DNA: TGTGCCAGCAGCTTGGCCGGGACAGGGGATCAGCCCCAGCATTTT; CDR3 protein: CASSLAGTGDQPQHF
V gene: TRBV30; J gene: TRBJ2-6; D gene: -; clone size: -; CDR3 DNA: TGTGCCTGGTCCAGGGGGAGGATGAGCTCTGGGGCCAACGTCCTGACTTTC; CDR3 protein: CAWSRGRMSSGANVLTF
V gene: TRBV29-1; J gene: TRBJ1-1; D gene: TRBD1; clone size: -; CDR3 DNA: TGCAGCGGTGGACAGGGGAACACTGAAGCTTTCTTT; CDR3 protein: CSGGQGNTEAFF
V gene: TRBV25-1; J gene: TRBJ2-7; D gene: TRBD1; clone size: -; CDR3 DNA: TGTGCCACAGGACAGGGGGCTTACGAGCAGTACTTC; CDR3 protein: CATGQGAYEQYF
V gene: TRBV6-4; J gene: TRBJ2-3; D gene: TRBD2; clone size: once; CDR3 DNA: TGTGCCAGCAGTGACCGGGGGGGTGATACGCAGTATTTT; CDR3 protein: CASSDRGGDTQYF
V gene: TRBV5-1; J gene: TRBJ1-1; D gene: -; clone size: -; CDR3 DNA: TGCGCCAGCAAGGTGGGGCCGAACACTGAAGCTTTCTTT; CDR3 protein: CASKVGPNTEAFF
V gene: TRBV4-1; J gene: TRBJ2-1; D gene: -; clone size: few; CDR3 DNA: TGCGCCAGCAGCGGTAGGGGGATCTACAATGAGCAGTTCTTC; CDR3 protein: CASSGRGIYNEQFF
V gene: TRBV30; J gene: TRBJ1-4; D gene: -; clone size: -; CDR3 DNA: TGTGCCTGGAGTTTACAGAATAATGAAAAACTGTTTTTT; CDR3 protein: CAWSLQNNEKLFF
V gene: TRBV6-2/TRBV6-3; J gene: TRBJ2-7; D gene: TRBD2; clone size: -; CDR3 DNA: TGTGCCAGCAGTTCTGGGGGTAGCGGGAGAATTGAGCAGTACTTC; CDR3 protein: CASSSGGSGRIEQYF
V gene: TRBV5-6; J gene: TRBJ2-3; D gene: -; clone size: -; CDR3 DNA: TGTGCCAGCAGCTGGGGGGGCGCGGCAGATACGCAGTATTTT; CDR3 protein: CASSWGGAADTQYF
V gene: TRBV10-3; J gene: TRBJ1-6; D gene: -; clone size: -; CDR3 DNA: TGTGCCATCAGTGTCCAGTCAGGAGGGAATTCACCCCTCCACTTT; CDR3 protein: CAISVQSGGNSPLHF
V gene: TRBV6-5; J gene: TRBJ2-1; D gene: TRBD2; clone size: -; CDR3 DNA: TGTGCCAGCAGTTACGGCGGACTAGCGCCGACGAATGAGCAGTTCTTC; CDR3 protein: CASSYGGLAPTNEQFF
V gene: TRBV30; J gene: TRBJ1-2; D gene: TRBD1; clone size: few; CDR3 DNA: TGTGCCTGGGTGGGACAGTCTCACTATGGCTACACCTTC; CDR3 protein: CAWVGQSHYGYTF
V gene: TRBV5-1; J gene: TRBJ1-4; D gene: -; clone size: -; CDR3 DNA: TGCGCCAGCAGGGGGCTCTCACCTAATGAAAAACTGTTTTTT; CDR3 protein: CASRGLSPNEKLFF
V gene: TRBV5-6; J gene: TRBJ2-7; D gene: -; clone size: -; CDR3 DNA: TGTGTCAGCAGCCTCCGGAGCCGGCACCCCTACGAGCAGTACTTC; CDR3 protein: CVSSLRSRHPYEQYF
V gene: TRBV3-1/TRBV3-2; J gene: TRBJ2-3; D gene: TRBD2; clone size: -; CDR3 DNA: TGTGCCAGCAGCCACCAACTAGCGGGAGCAGATACGCAGTATTTT; CDR3 protein: CASSHQLAGADTQYF
V gene: TRBV28; J gene: TRBJ1-2; D gene: -; clone size: -; CDR3 DNA: TGTGCCAGCAGTTTCTGGTCAGCGACCAACTATGGCTACACCTTC; CDR3 protein: CASSFWSATNYGYTF
V gene: TRBV3-1/TRBV3-2; J gene: TRBJ2-3; D gene: TRBD2; clone size: -; CDR3 DNA: TGTGCCAGCAGCCCAAGGTTCGAAGGGACTAGCGGCACAGATACGCAGTATTTT; CDR3 protein: CASSPRFEGTSGTDTQYF
V gene: TRBV30; J gene: TRBJ2-7; D gene: TRBD2; clone size: -; CDR3 DNA: TGTGCCGGAGTACCAAGCGGGAGTCCCTACGAGCAGTACTTC; CDR3 protein: CAGVPSGSPYEQYF
V gene: TRBV29-1; J gene: TRBJ2-7; D gene: TRBD2; clone size: few; CDR3 DNA: TGCAGCGTTGAAGCGGTGGGCGGGAGGGCCTTGAGGGAGCAGTACTTC; CDR3 protein: CSVEAVGGRALREQYF
V gene: TRBV19; J gene: TRBJ2-3; D gene: TRBD1; clone size: -; CDR3 DNA: TGTGCCAGTAAGGACAGGGGGCTTTCAGATACGCAGTATTTT; CDR3 protein: CASKDRGLSDTQYF
V gene: TRBV12-3/TRBV12-4; J gene: TRBJ2-7; D gene: -; clone size: -; CDR3 DNA: TGTGCCAGCAGAAGACTCAATACCTACGAGCAGTACTTC; CDR3 protein: CASRRLNTYEQYF